This T cell receptor (beta chain) was sequenced during a study of blood T cell repertoires in COVID-19. Libraries were prepared by immunoSEQ multiplex PCR; TCRdb keeps only in-frame clonotypes and omits some of them. The data contain about 290,000 clones, roughly 91% of them seen just once; the ten biggest clones take up 11%. CDR1 SQVTM and CDR2 ANQGSEA come from the germline V gene. The CDR3 is 14 amino acids. Trimming took off 4 bases at V and 1 base at J, with 10 bases between the two ends. The clonotype comes from a young woman with COVID-19, enrolled during active disease. The J gene is TRBJ2-2, the V gene TRBV29-1; perhaps TRBD1 as D (5 bases). Sequenced material: peripheral blood. DNA of the CDR3: TGCAGCGTTGTAAGGCAGGGGAACACCGGGGAGCTGTTTTTT. It encodes CSVVRQGNTGELFF.